These 15 T cell receptor beta chains were all obtained from the same sample, sequenced in a study of blood T cell repertoires in COVID-19. The method was immunoSEQ multiplex PCR; TCRdb's version includes in-frame clones alone and lacks a portion of them. The data contain about 110,000 clones, 85% to 90% of them seen just once; the ten biggest clones take up about 30%. Material: peripheral blood. These receptors all stem from a woman aged 80 or over with acute or convalescent COVID-19.

V is TRBV3-1 (or the pseudogene TRBV3-2) and J is TRBJ1-2; D might be TRBD1 (5 bases). With 1 base removed from V and 0 bases from J, the gap between germline ends came to 15 bases. Germline loops: CDR1 LGHDT, CDR2 YNNKEL (reference sequence). The CDR3 extends over 17 amino acids. CDR3 sequence: CASSQVGAGTPNYGYTF. In nucleotides, the CDR3 is TGTGCCAGCAGCCAAGTCGGGGCAGGGACTCCTAACTATGGCTACACCTTC.

The rearrangement links TRBV3-1 (or the pseudogene TRBV3-2) to TRBJ2-6; weak D call: TRBD1 (6 bases). Trimming shortened V by 4 bases and J by 2 bases, and 15 bases separated the two germline ends. Per germline, CDR1 LGHDT and CDR2 YNNKEL (reference sequence). The CDR3 loop spans 17 amino acids. The CDR3 bases are TGTGCCAGCAGCCGAAAGCCACAGGGCCCTGGGGCCAACGTCCTGACTTTC. Protein: CASSRKPQGPGANVLTF.

The chain recombines TRBV28 with TRBJ1-3; D is undetermined. The germline CDR1 and CDR2 sequences are MDHEN and SYDVKM. The length of the CDR3 is 16 residues. Trimming removed 7 bases from V and 2 bases from J, with 18 bases in between. DNA for the CDR3: TGTGCCAGCATCAAAGGAGGCCCCCCCACTGGAAACACCATATATTTT. It specifies CASIKGGPPTGNTIYF. Full variable domain (rest looked up from reference TRBV28 and TRBJ1-3): DVKVTQSSRYLVKRTGEKVFLECVQDMDHENMFWYRQDPGLGLRLIYFSYDVKMKEKGDIPEGYSVSREKKERFSLILESASTNQTSMYLCASIKGGPPTGNTIYFGEGSWLTVV.

In DNA form, the CDR3 reads TGTGCCAGCTCACTGGCGACAGGAGAAGCTTTCTTT. As protein: CASSLATGEAFF. The V gene is TRBV18, the J gene TRBJ1-1; possible D gene TRBD1, 6 bases. This CDR3 is built from 12 residues. Germline assignment: CDR1 KGHSH and CDR2 LQKENI. V was clipped by 4 bases and J by 8 bases, with 11 bases between them.

This chain links TRBV6-2 or TRBV6-3 with TRBJ2-7; D is perhaps TRBD2 (5 bases). CDR1 is MNHEY and CDR2 is SVGEGT in the germline V gene. V lost 4 bases and J lost 1, with 11 bases in between. The CDR3 is 14 residues long. The CDR3, as DNA: TGTGCCAGCAGTTCCCGTCGGGGTTCCTACGAGCAGTACTTC. This gives the protein CASSSRRGSYEQYF.

The chain joins TRBV7-2 to TRBJ1-2; D is possibly TRBD1 (5 bases). V shed 5 bases and J shed 4 bases, with 17 bases lying between them. The CDR3 is made up of 15 amino acids. Germline-derived CDR1 and CDR2 are SGHTA and FQGNSA. DNA of the CDR3: TGTGCCAGCAGCCCCGGGACTCACCCGAGCTATGGCTACACCTTC. Its translation: CASSPGTHPSYGYTF.

This chain links TRBV11-3 with TRBJ2-7; TRBD1 matches at 12 bases. The germline V gene encodes CDR1 SGHNT and CDR2 YENEEA. V lost 5 bases and J lost 6; bases outside the gene matches: 2. This CDR3 is 13 amino acids long. CDR3 nucleotide sequence: TGTGCCAGCAGCGAGGGACAGGGGGCCGAGCAGTACTTC. Translation: CASSEGQGAEQYF.

The rearrangement joins TRBV3-1 (or the pseudogene TRBV3-2) to TRBJ2-5; 12 nucleotides line up with TRBD2. The CDR3 sequence is 17 residues long. V was clipped by 4 bases and J by 5 bases; unmatched bases: 11. CDR1 and CDR2 from the germline V gene are LGHDT and YNNKEL (reference sequence). Written as DNA, the CDR3 is TGTGCCAGCAGCCTCTCAGGACTAGCGGGGTTTGATGAGACCCAGTACTTC. It is translated as CASSLSGLAGFDETQYF.

This chain links TRBV4-3 with TRBJ1-3; TRBD1 agrees at 7 bases. The CDR3 sequence is 20 residues long. Losses at the gene ends were 2 bases for V and 0 bases for J; bases not matched to a gene: 16. The germline V gene has CDR1 LGHNA and CDR2 YSLEER. The CDR3 nucleotides read TGCGCCAGCAGCCAACTCGCCCCCGGGACAGCCAGGGTCTCTGGAAACACCATATATTTT. Protein product: CASSQLAPGTARVSGNTIYF.

J is TRBJ2-3 and V is TRBV7-2, with 7 bases identical to TRBD1. V lost 3 bases and J lost 2; bases outside the gene matches: 11. CDR1 is SGHTA and CDR2 is FQGNSA in the germline V gene. This CDR3 has 17 residues. Here the CDR3 DNA reads TGTGCCAGCAGCTTTCCCCGACAGGGACGGTCCACAGATACGCAGTATTTT. Protein: CASSFPRQGRSTDTQYF.

This clone is a singleton in its sample. This chain uses TRBV19 with TRBJ1-2; D remains ambiguous. The CDR3 is 13 amino acids. The V and J ends lost 8 bases and 4 bases respectively, with 14 bases between them. In germline, CDR1 is LNHDA, CDR2 SQIVND (reference sequence). CDR3 region: CASARVDFYGYTF. The CDR3 bases are TGTGCCAGTGCTCGGGTGGACTTCTATGGCTACACCTTC.

The chain has TRBV23-1 and TRBJ2-7, with 10 positions matching TRBD1. Being an ORF, TRBV23-1 has a function that is uncertain. V was clipped by 8 bases and J by 6 bases; unmatched bases: 10. CDR3 length: 14 residues. The CDR3 protein is CASVWDRGGGEQYF. The CDR3 nucleotides read TGCGCCAGCGTTTGGGACAGGGGAGGGGGCGAGCAGTACTTC.

The chain has TRBV29-1 and TRBJ1-5; D is perhaps TRBD1 (6 bases). V lost 5 bases to trimming and J lost 4 bases, with 9 bases between them. CDR3 length: 12 amino acids. Per the germline V gene, CDR1 is SQVTM and CDR2 is ANQGSEA. The CDR3 here is CSVQQGNQPQHF. The CDR3 DNA follows: TGCAGCGTTCAACAGGGAAATCAGCCCCAGCATTTT.

This chain connects TRBV9 to TRBJ2-1; 11 bases line up with TRBD2. This CDR3 is 15 amino acids long. V lost 3 bases to trimming and J lost 8 bases; unmatched junction nucleotides: 7. Germline V gives CDR1 SGDLS, CDR2 YYNGEE. The CDR3 protein is CASSETSGVSHEQFF. CDR3 bases: TGTGCCAGCAGCGAGACTAGCGGGGTATCTCATGAGCAGTTCTTC.

J is TRBJ2-2 and V is TRBV29-1; 8 bases fit TRBD2. Germline trimming cut 8 bases from V and 5 bases from J; bases unmatched to any gene: 10. This CDR3 contains 14 residues. The V gene's germline CDR1 is SQVTM and CDR2 ANQGSEA. The CDR3 nucleotides are TGCAGCTCCCGGAGCGGGGGAACGACCGGGGAGCTGTTTTTT. Its protein is CSSRSGGTTGELFF.